This TCR beta chain was recovered during a study of T cells after yellow fever vaccination. In its sample, this clonotype was seen many times. This CDR3 region has 15 residues. CDR1 is MNHNS, CDR2 SASEGT, per germline. V lost 4 bases, J lost 8 bases, and 8 bases stayed unmatched. Using its own MiXCR run on the 5' RACE reads, TCRdb lists one record per CDR3 protein. Of tens of thousands of distinct CDR3 sequences detected, around 7% appear once; the ten largest clones hold 25% to 30%. The material sequenced was CD8+ T cells sorted from PBMCs, taken less than 18 days after the first yellow fever vaccination. The sequence was collected from a man aged 18 to 35 who received the YFV17D yellow fever vaccine. V is TRBV6-1 and J is TRBJ1-6, with 7 bases identical to TRBD1. CDR3 coding DNA: TGTGCCAGCAGTGTCACGAGGGGGCTTGATTCACCCCTCCACTTT. Encoded protein: CASSVTRGLDSPLHF.